This entry concerns a single TCR beta chain. Antigen unknown. Deletions cut 7 bases from V and 2 bases from J, with 13 bases between. This CDR3 comprises 14 residues. The data were obtained in a study of CD8 T cells in ankylosing spondylitis. Regarding the study as a whole: Apparently characteristic of ankylosing spondylitis blood was a TCR beta motif (about eight highly homologous variants). It was reported that disease-linked clones were significantly enriched in matched ankylosing spondylitis synovial fluid.

TCRdb re-called the 5' RACE reads with MiXCR, one entry per CDR3 protein. Among 670,000 or so distinct CDR3 sequences listed, around 20% were seen once. This clonotype was obtained from a male donor with ankylosing spondylitis. The chain links TRBV12-3 or TRBV12-4 to TRBJ2-3, with a weak D call TRBD1 (6 bases). The sequencing input was blood, either unsorted or a sorted T cell fraction (not recorded which). The CDR3 here is CASNRDTLTDTQYF. CDR3 in DNA: TGTGCCAGCAACAGGGACACCCTCACAGATACGCAGTATTTT.